This entry features one TCR beta chain sequence. This entry is derived from a study of blood T cell repertoires in COVID-19. About the study: Spain, Italy and the United States supplied samples that represented acute and convalescent COVID-19.

Per the original methods: Amplifying reference gene primers gave estimates of nucleated cell counts. Measured with immunoSEQ multiplex PCR; TCRdb has only the in-frame clones, and not every one. V, J and clone size are taken as reported in that table, and D and trimming were inferred from the DNA itself. The table includes 73,000 or so clones, roughly 70% detected once. Trimming left V 5 bases short and J 9 bases short, with 8 bases between. This CDR3 has 12 amino acids. Germline loops: CDR1 SEHNR, CDR2 FQNEAQ (reference sequence). Sequencing input: peripheral blood. The TCR comes from a man between 60 and 75 years old with acute or convalescent COVID-19. This chain links TRBV7-9 with TRBJ1-6, with D perhaps TRBD1 (6 bases). CDR3 residues: CASSPGVSPLHF. CDR3 in DNA: TGTGCCAGCAGCCCAGGGGTTTCACCCCTCCACTTT. The variable domain in full, with the rest retrieved from reference TRBV7-9 and TRBJ1-6, is DTGVSQNPRHKITKRGQNVTFRCDPISEHNRLYWYRQTLGQGPEFLTYFQNEAQLEKSRLLSDRFSAERPKGSFSTLEIQRTEQGDSAMYLCASSPGVSPLHFGNGTRLTVT.